The 4 T cell receptor beta chains below come from one sample, sequenced in a study of human T cells and chemical hapten exposure. TCRdb analysed the RACE reads with MiXCR anew, one entry per CDR3 protein. The table shows 350,000 to 400,000 distinct CDR3 sequences, with roughly 5.3% occurring only once. As for time point: pre-sensitization, week 0. Treatment specified: therapeutic diphenylcyclopropenone sensitization with weekly scalp DPC. The sequences come from whole blood, collected in connection with sensitization to the hapten diphenylcyclopropenone (DPC). These receptors originate from a woman in her forties or fifties with alopecia areata. Some clones in this sample may be carry-over from other donors' samples.

The chain links TRBV19 to TRBJ2-3; D assignment may be TRBD1 or TRBD2 (5 bases each). The CDR3 is made up of 15 amino acids. Germline CDR1 is LNHDA and CDR2 is SQIVND (reference sequence). V lost 6 bases and J lost 1, with 14 bases in between. The CDR3 reads CASSVGTGGTDTQYF. The CDR3 DNA reads TGTGCCAGTAGCGTCGGGACCGGAGGCACAGATACGCAGTATTTT.

In its sample, this clonotype was seen a few times. J is TRBJ2-1 and V is TRBV7-2; no clear D gene. Trimming left V 9 bases short and J 5 bases short, with 14 bases between. This CDR3 spans 13 amino acids. Looked up from germline, CDR1 is SGHTA and CDR2 is FQGNSA. CDR3 bases: TGTGCCAGTTGCGCCGGCGCCAACAATGAGCAGTTCTTC. Encoded protein: CASCAGANNEQFF.

The rearrangement links TRBV5-4 to TRBJ1-1; D is unresolved. V lost 4 bases and J 5 bases, leaving 12 bases between the germline ends. The CDR3 length is 13 residues. CDR1 and CDR2 from the germline V gene are SGHNT and YYREEE (reference sequence). The CDR3 region has the DNA TGTGCCAGCAGCCTGCCGTACGGGACTGAAGCTTTCTTT. This gives the protein CASSLPYGTEAFF.

This chain joins TRBV30 and TRBJ1-1; D possibly corresponds to TRBD1 (5 bases). Germline-derived CDR1 and CDR2 are GTSNPN and SVGIG (reference sequence). V was shortened by 3 bases and J by 3 bases, with 11 bases between the two germline ends. The CDR3 sequence is 13 residues long. CDR3 sequence reads: CAWSPDTYTEAFF. For the CDR3, the DNA is TGTGCCTGGAGCCCGGACACCTACACTGAAGCTTTCTTT.